The subject of this entry is one T cell receptor (beta chain). The CDR3 has 16 amino acids. V lost 0 bases and J 4 bases, leaving 14 bases between the germline ends. Germline V gene data show CDR1 as SGHRS and CDR2 as YFSETQ. The data were obtained in a study of blood T cell repertoires in COVID-19. TCRdb keeps only in-frame clones here, not all; method: immunoSEQ multiplex PCR. The repertoire holds about 210,000 clones, around 83% seen once, with around 2% in the top ten. The chain is built from TRBV5-1 and TRBJ1-3; no reliable D call. The source is a man aged 40-49 years who had recovered from COVID-19. The sequenced sample consisted of peripheral blood. The CDR3 nucleotides are TGCGCCAGCAGCTTGGATGGCGCGGCAACAGGAAACACCATATATTTT. Encoded protein: CASSLDGAATGNTIYF. The whole variable domain, filled in from reference TRBV5-1 and TRBJ1-3, reads KAGVTQTPRYLIKTRGQQVTLSCSPISGHRSVSWYQQTPGQGLQFLFEYFSETQRNKGNFPGRFSGRQFSNSRSEMNVSTLELGDSALYLCASSLDGAATGNTIYFGEGSWLTVV.